In its sample, the clone carrying this T cell receptor (beta chain) was seen once. This sample is part of a study of lymphopenia after photon versus proton radiotherapy. Sequenced by immunoSEQ multiplex PCR; TCRdb stores in-frame clones only, minus some. The table has about 26,000 clones, 80% to 85% seen once. The TCR comes from a woman between 45 and 60 years old with pancreatic cancer. The material sequenced was peripheral blood, taken from a patient treated with photon-based radiotherapy.

The CDR3 region has the DNA TGTGCCAGCAGCGCGATGACTAGCGCGACAGATACGCAGTATTTT. This encodes CASSAMTSATDTQYF. The genes are TRBV9 and TRBJ2-3, with 8 bases fitting TRBD2. With V trimmed by 3 bases and J by 3 bases, 6 bases remained unmatched. This CDR3 is 15 amino acids long. The germline V gene encodes CDR1 SGDLS and CDR2 YYNGEE.